Sequencing of this T cell receptor beta chain was carried out in a study of T cell responses to AZD1222 COVID-19 vaccine (dated by TCRdb to about 2021). Describing the broader study: AZD1222 recipients given second doses at about 4 weeks or at about 12 weeks were pooled, since spike-specific TCR depth and breadth were not found to differ between the two schedules. A total of over 230 trial participants underwent TCR sequencing, of whom roughly 210 received two doses of AZD1222 and some 26 received two doses of the MenACWY control vaccine. Trial participants were enrolled by age into 18-55, 56-69 and 70-plus year subgroups, with roughly 160, 29 and 62 TCR-sequenced participants respectively. The research as a whole found: Reportedly, close to half of the unique spike-specific TCRs recognized epitopes lying outside the regions that are mutated in the B.1.351 and B.1.1.7 variants. The 56-69-year group was small, and its depth increase did not reach significance, likely because of low power. Conclusions about previously exposed vaccinees are limited, since just six AZD1222 recipients were seropositive for SARS-CoV-2 at baseline. Participants were mostly white British, with more females than males. The authors suggested clonal diversity may have been underestimated. Because no samples from the day 14 peak response were available, repertoires could be characterized only after the peak T cell response. Spike-specific TCR breadth and depth rose significantly after two AZD1222 doses compared with day 0 and with MenACWY recipients. The whole spike protein was spanned by vaccine-associated CD4 TCRs, and dominant responses were seen in regions 160-218 and 743-854.

The germline V gene (reference sequence) specifies LNHDA as CDR1 and SQIVND as CDR2. From cysteine to phenylalanine, the CDR3 is 16 amino acids long. Of all the DNA, just the CDR3 is kept, 48 bases in frame from base 1. The V end loses 6 bases and the J end loses 0 bases, and a stretch of 16 bases separates them. Notes on this clone: Its cognate antigen has yet to be identified. No per-base quality is available; no much larger clone lies one base away.

Sample time point, as interpreted from the label and publication: baseline before first vaccination. Vaccinee samples came from UK trials COV001 and COV002, including a single-blind randomized controlled phase 2/3 trial of AZD1222 (ChAdOx1 nCoV-19) in healthy adults. Trial participant PBMC samples were collected at day 0 and day 28 after the second dose for TCRbeta chain sequencing. The CDR3 regions of human TCRbeta chains were analyzed by immunosequencing. As for the authors' bioinformatics: Repertoire TCRs were matched against a reference library of SARS-CoV-2-specific TCRs generated with the MIRA antigen-specificity platform. Breadth meant the fraction of unique TCRs that were SARS-CoV-2-associated, whereas depth meant the fraction of total T cells that were SARS-CoV-2-associated. Using the MIRA data, each spike-specific TCR was mapped to the spike region that the TCR reacts to and placed in a CD4 or CD8 class. Log10-transformed breadth and depth values were compared by one-way ANOVA with Sidak's multiple comparisons tests. TCRdb took this table from immuneACCESS and kept in-frame rearrangements with V and J called. Such tables lack part of the clones; where checked against another copy, unresolved V genes explain under half of the gap, and the rest is unexplained. D and trimming were read from the DNA, whereas the V and J calls and clone size are those reported in that table. In this sample the table shows more than 110,000 clones, 80% to 90% of which occur a single time. The ten biggest clones cover 3% to 4.5% of the sample.

The chain joins TRBV19 to TRBJ2-3, with an unclear D gene assignment. This sequence originates from an adult in good health. Specimen: peripheral blood, collected on day 0 of AZD1222 vaccination. The nucleotide sequence reads as follows: TGTGCCAGTAGGAACCAGGCAGGCCTTAGCACAGATACGCAGTATTTT. It specifies CASRNQAGLSTDTQYF.